The present T cell receptor (beta chain) was sequenced within a study of blood T cells in healthy people across ages. Worth noting for this clonotype: Its antigen is as yet unknown.

CDR3 length equals 15 residues. Losses at the gene ends were 4 bases for V and 4 bases for J; bases not matched to a gene: 10. Germline V lookup: CDR1 SGHDT, CDR2 YYEEEE. Next came a second PCR, run for about 6 to 12 cycles, which used a sample-barcoded 5' primer along with a J-beta primer mix. TCRdb fed the 5' RACE reads into MiXCR, producing one record per CDR3 protein. The table has under 750,000 distinct CDR3 sequences, around 48% seen once. General study findings and limits: Researchers judged that diversity estimates from one million T cells fell short of true values.

The individuals who served as donors were healthy Caucasians living in Russia, aged about 6 to 100. Drawn from each donor were around 10 milliliters of peripheral blood. Extraction of total RNA produced a minimum of 5 micrograms from each sample. This TCR derives from an elderly man in good health. The sequenced sample consisted of blood. The rearrangement uses TRBV5-6 and TRBJ2-7, with TRBD2 matching over 8 bases. CDR3 sequence (DNA): TGTGCCAGCAGCCCAACGGCTAGCGGGCTTTACGAGCAGTACTTC. This gives the protein CASSPTASGLYEQYF.